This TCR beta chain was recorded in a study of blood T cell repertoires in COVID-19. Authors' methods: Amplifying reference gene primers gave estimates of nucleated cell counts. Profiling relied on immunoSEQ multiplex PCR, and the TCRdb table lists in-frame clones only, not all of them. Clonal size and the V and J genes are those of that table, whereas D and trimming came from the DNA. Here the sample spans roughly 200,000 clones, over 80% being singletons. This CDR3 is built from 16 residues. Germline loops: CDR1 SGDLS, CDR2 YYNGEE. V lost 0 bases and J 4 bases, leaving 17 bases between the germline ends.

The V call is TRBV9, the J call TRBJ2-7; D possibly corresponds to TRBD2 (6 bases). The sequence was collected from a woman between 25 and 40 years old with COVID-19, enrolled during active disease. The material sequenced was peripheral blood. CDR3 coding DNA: TGTGCCAGCAGCGTAGCTACAACTAGCCCCCGTTACGAGCAGTACTTC. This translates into CASSVATTSPRYEQYF.